This T cell receptor beta chain was profiled in a study of tumor-infiltrating lymphocytes in primary liver carcinoma. Germline assignment: CDR1 SGHRS and CDR2 YFSETQ. This CDR3 has 15 amino acids. V lost 4 bases, J lost 2 bases, and 15 bases lay in between. At least ten counts were recorded for this clonotype. Making TCR beta cDNA involved around 520 ng total RNA and a constant-region primer. Employing slightly modified ARM-PCR, three nested multiplex PCR rounds were run, and these gave rise to the TCR beta libraries. Both of the initial two PCR rounds ran for approximately 11 cycles and employed TRBV1-TRBV30 forward primers alongside a C-beta reverse primer. From the multiplex PCR reads, TCRdb called clonotypes with MiXCR, one entry per CDR3 protein. The data contain 95,000 to 100,000 distinct CDR3 sequences, about 67% of them singletons. Scientists recovered RNA and DNA together from around 20-30 mg of unsorted bulk tissue. Chronic HBV infection affected patients, none of whom had received treatment.

The clonotype comes from a woman aged 55-69 years with primary liver carcinoma and hepatitis B virus infection. Sequences were obtained from liver tumor tissue from sampling region 2. Subset noted: tumor region T2, inferior pole. The rearrangement links TRBV5-1 to TRBJ2-5; a weak D match, TRBD1 (7 bases). The CDR3 coding sequence is TGCGCCAGCAGCCTAATGACAGGGACTCAAGAGACCCAGTACTTC. As protein: CASSLMTGTQETQYF.